Sequencing of this T cell receptor beta chain was carried out in a study of blood T cell repertoires in COVID-19. Looking at the study overall: Sample material is recorded as cDNA or gDNA derived from T cells, B-cell-depleted T cells, or PBMCs.

The CDR3 runs to 19 residues. Trimming removed 0 bases from V and 4 bases from J; junction bases left unmatched: 13. Germline V gene data show CDR1 as LGHNA and CDR2 as YSLEER. The assay was immunoSEQ multiplex PCR, and TCRdb's table has in-frame clones only and misses some. The sample carries fewer than 70,000 clones, more than 75% recorded once. The chain combines TRBV4-3 with TRBJ2-7, with 12 bases aligning to TRBD2. Sequenced sample: peripheral blood. The source is a human donor in a cohort sampled during active COVID-19. The CDR3 here is CASSQEAGLAGKRGYEQYF. The CDR3 DNA is TGCGCCAGCAGCCAAGAAGCGGGACTAGCGGGCAAAAGAGGTTACGAGCAGTACTTC.